This TCR beta chain emerged from a study of blood T cell repertoires in COVID-19 (dated by TCRdb to 2020 to 2022). About the study as a whole: The collaborator samples originated in the United States, Italy and Spain and spanned the acute and convalescent phases of COVID-19. The material from the prospective study consisted of cDNA or gDNA derived from T cells, B-cell-depleted T cells, or PBMCs. The repertoires were made available in a free public database intended to serve as a resource for research on the immune response to SARS-CoV-2. Nearly every sample came with metadata listing a de-identified subject ID, COVID-19 status, age in years and sex. The dataset comprised deeply sampled blood TCRbeta repertoires from subjects exposed to, actively infected with, or recovered from COVID-19. HLA class I and class II types, where available, came from metadata supplied by the sample provider rather than from assay-based typing. The samples were drawn from the first 160 participants of the ongoing ImmuneRACE study and from 1,254 subjects provided by 6 global collaborators.

What the study reported, not specific to this receptor: Clinical and demographic metadata were provided uncurated, with the amount varying by source and participant.

Participants in the prospective study were enrolled through a virtual design, were aged roughly 18 to 100 years, and lived in 20 to 30 United States geographic areas. In the prospective study, participants were assigned to cohorts based on the clinical history participants reported in a screening survey and a study questionnaire. Exposed participants had been in contact with someone with a PCR-confirmed or clinician-diagnosed COVID-19 case within 2 weeks of study entry. In the prospective study, mobile phlebotomists collected whole blood, serum and a nasopharyngeal or oropharyngeal swab from each participant. Over a roughly 2-month period, participants in the prospective study had the option of providing additional blood draws and questionnaires. Before DNA extraction, prospective study blood samples were shipped either frozen or at room temperature. As regards this clone: No cognate antigen has been identified for it. Nothing much larger sits one base from this clone, and base qualities are not available.

The CDR3 sequence holds 15 residues, the cysteine and phenylalanine included. The sequence is cut down to CDR3 DNA, 45 bases in frame from base 1. The germline V gene (reference sequence) yields LNHDA for CDR1 and SQIVND for CDR2. V is cut back by 7 bases and J by 4 bases, with 12 bases in the junction unmatched. TCRbeta CDR3 regions were amplified from genomic DNA by means of the immunoSEQ Assay, a bias-controlled multiplex PCR. On the study's bioinformatics: The number of nucleated cells in each sample was estimated from the amplification of reference gene primers within the assay. To quantify the absolute abundance of each unique TCRbeta CDR3 rearrangement, sequence reads were collapsed and filtered. For each sample, productive Simpson clonality was calculated by taking the square root of Simpson's diversity index across productive rearrangements. TCRdb mirrors the immuneACCESS table, restricted to in-frame sequences. Some clones are absent from its copies; in checked studies, under half trace to an unresolved V gene, and the reason for the others is unknown. The V and J calls and the clone size are those of that table, but D and trimming were determined from the DNA. For this sample there are over 200,000 clones; 80% to 90% appear just once. Approximately 3.5% of the sample is taken by the ten largest.

The receptor chain draws on TRBV19 and TRBJ1-1, with 7 bases in between that match TRBD1. Sequencing was performed on PBMCs or T cells enriched from blood (not recorded which). The sequence was collected from a woman under 40 who had been exposed to COVID-19. The DNA sequence is TGTGCCAGTAATTCAAACAGGGGTTACGGCACTGAAGCTTTCTTT. It specifies CASNSNRGYGTEAFF.